The 29 T cell receptor beta chains below were found in one sample sequenced in a study of blood T cell repertoires in COVID-19. Clones were read by immunoSEQ multiplex PCR, and TCRdb kept only the in-frame ones, dropping some. Among 200,000 to 250,000 clones listed, about 82% were seen once. The material sequenced was peripheral blood. Every receptor here comes from an elderly woman with COVID-19, enrolled during active disease.

This sequence joins TRBV29-1 and TRBJ2-2, with 7 bases identical to TRBD1. The CDR3 spans 13 residues. The germline CDR1 and CDR2 sequences are SQVTM and ANQGSEA. The J segment lost 4 bases and the V segment lost 3 bases, leaving 2 bases of the junction unmatched. The CDR3 nucleotides read TGCAGCGTTGAGCAGGGGGTCACCGGGGAGCTGTTTTTT. It translates to CSVEQGVTGELFF.

The chain carries TRBV7-2 and TRBJ2-4; a weak D match, TRBD2 (5 bases). Trimming took off 4 bases at V and 6 bases at J, with 16 bases between the two ends. The length of the CDR3 is 15 residues. The germline CDR1 and CDR2 sequences are SGHTA and FQGNSA. CDR3 sequence reads: CASSSRELITNIQYF. CDR3 DNA: TGTGCCAGCAGCTCCCGGGAATTAATCACAAACATTCAGTACTTC. The full variable domain, in which reference TRBV7-2 and TRBJ2-4 provide the parts outside the CDR3, is GAGVSQSPSNKVTEKGKDVELRCDPISGHTALYWYRQSLGQGLEFLIYFQGNSAPDKSGLPSDRFSAERTGGSVSTLTIQRTQQEDSAVYLCASSSRELITNIQYFGAGTRLSVL.

This clone came up once. The chain links TRBV6-5 to TRBJ1-6; D possibly corresponds to TRBD1 (6 bases). Trimming stripped 7 bases from V and 6 bases from J, with 13 bases between. There are 14 residues in the CDR3. Germline V gene data show CDR1 as MNHEY and CDR2 as SVGAGI. CDR3 sequence: CASTPGRGNSPLHF. The CDR3 nucleotides are TGTGCCAGCACCCCGGGCAGGGGTAATTCACCCCTCCACTTT.

V is TRBV5-6 and J is TRBJ2-6; TRBD1 might be the D (5 bases). This CDR3 has 19 amino acids. CDR1 and CDR2 (germline): SGHDT, YYEEEE. Trimming took 0 bases from V and 0 from J, leaving 16 bases between them. The CDR3 loop is CASSLDFRAISSGANVLTF. For the CDR3, the DNA is TGTGCCAGCAGCTTGGATTTCAGGGCCATCTCCTCTGGGGCCAACGTCCTGACTTTC.

The J gene is TRBJ2-7, the V gene TRBV2; D is unresolved. V lost 7 bases to trimming and J lost 7 bases, with 11 bases between them. Germline CDR1 is SNHLY and CDR2 is FYNNEI. CDR3 size: 11 residues. The chain's CDR3 is CASMATVEQYF. In DNA form, the CDR3 reads TGTGCCAGCATGGCCACCGTGGAGCAGTACTTC.

The V call is TRBV9, the J call TRBJ1-6; D gene unclear. Germline lookup yields CDR1 SGDLS and CDR2 YYNGEE. Trimming shortened V by 4 bases and J by 5 bases, and 4 bases separated the two germline ends. CDR3 size: 12 residues. Written as DNA, the CDR3 is TGTGCCAGCAGCACAAATAATTCACCCCTCCACTTT. Its translation: CASSTNNSPLHF.

This clone was seen only a few times. In DNA form, the CDR3 reads TGTGCCAGCAGCCGCAACCCAGAGGAGAAACTGTTTTTT. Amino acid sequence: CASSRNPEEKLFF. The V call is TRBV9, the J call TRBJ1-4; D uncertain. The CDR3 has 13 residues. In germline, CDR1 is SGDLS, CDR2 YYNGEE. V was shortened by 4 bases and J by 11 bases, with 15 bases between the two germline ends.

This sequence joins TRBV7-2 and TRBJ2-1, with TRBD2 identical over 11 bases. CDR1 is SGHTA and CDR2 is FQGNSA in the germline V gene. This CDR3 comprises 17 residues. The trim removed 4 bases at V and 4 bases at J, leaving 9 bases unmatched. CDR3 loop: CASSYIQLAGVYNEQFF. Written as DNA, the CDR3 is TGTGCCAGCAGCTACATACAACTAGCGGGGGTATACAATGAGCAGTTCTTC.

A word on this clone: The junction shows a germline mismatch at one end, possibly a read error. The chain has TRBV6-5 and TRBJ2-3; possible D gene TRBD2, 7 bases. The CDR3 runs 14 residues. Looked up from germline, CDR1 is MNHEY and CDR2 is SVGAGI. CDR3 region: CASSLLGGESFRHF. In DNA form, the CDR3 reads TGTGCCAGCAGTCTCCTAGGGGGGGAAAGCTTTAGACATTTT.

This clone has just one count. The rearrangement uses TRBV6-5 and TRBJ1-3; D is unresolved. Germline assignment: CDR1 MNHEY and CDR2 SVGAGI. Deletions cut 0 bases from V and 1 base from J, with 10 bases between. The CDR3 sequence is 16 residues long. The DNA for the CDR3 is TGTGCCAGCAGTTACTCGCGGGTCCCTTCTGGAAACACCATATATTTT. Amino acid sequence: CASSYSRVPSGNTIYF.

The V call is TRBV3-1 (or the pseudogene TRBV3-2), the J call TRBJ2-1, with 7 nucleotides matching TRBD2. V was pared by 0 bases and J by 4 bases, with 12 bases of the junction left unmatched. The length of the CDR3 is 18 residues. The germline CDR1 and CDR2 sequences are LGHDT and YNNKEL (reference sequence). This CDR3 is CASSQENVASGPYNEQFF. CDR3 DNA: TGTGCCAGCAGCCAAGAAAACGTGGCTAGCGGACCATACAATGAGCAGTTCTTC.

This clone was detected a few times. This chain links TRBV6-5 with TRBJ2-1, with D maybe TRBD1 (6 bases). With 6 bases removed from V and 4 bases from J, the gap between germline ends came to 10 bases. The CDR3 consists of 13 residues. Germline loops: CDR1 MNHEY, CDR2 SVGAGI. The CDR3 reads CASRADSYNEQFF. CDR3 nucleotides: TGTGCCAGCAGGGCGGACAGTTACAATGAGCAGTTCTTC.

The CDR3 sequence is CASSAWRTSGGTNEQFF. In nucleotides, the CDR3 is TGTGCCAGCAGCGCCTGGAGGACTAGCGGGGGGACCAATGAGCAGTTCTTC. J is TRBJ2-1 and V is TRBV7-2; 14 nucleotides line up with TRBD2. CDR1 and CDR2 from the germline V gene are SGHTA and FQGNSA. The CDR3 totals 17 residues. V shed 5 bases, J shed 6 bases, and the junction held 9 bases outside the gene matches.

The chain couples TRBV7-9 to TRBJ1-2, with TRBD1 matching 7 bases. Germline loops: CDR1 SEHNR, CDR2 FQNEAQ (reference sequence). The V and J ends lost 1 base and 3 bases, in that order; junction bases with no gene match: 5. This CDR3 has 15 amino acids. CDR3 in DNA: TGTGCCAGCAGCTTAGTGAGGCAGGGGGACTATGGCTACACCTTC. It codes for CASSLVRQGDYGYTF.

This clone has more than one count but fewer than ten. The CDR3 sequence: CASSLDGADNQPQHF. CDR3 sequence (DNA): TGTGCCAGCAGCTTAGATGGTGCAGACAATCAGCCCCAGCATTTT. V and J are TRBV7-8 and TRBJ1-5; D unclear. The CDR3 length is 15 residues. CDR1 and CDR2 from the germline V gene are SGHVS and FQNEAQ. Deletions cut 1 base from V and 3 bases from J, with 10 bases between.

As to this clone: The same CDR3 arises from other DNA sequences in this sample as well. The rearrangement uses TRBV9 and TRBJ1-6, with D possibly matching TRBD1 (5 bases). The length of the CDR3 is 15 residues. Germline CDR1 reads SGDLS; CDR2 reads YYNGEE. The V end lost 2 bases, the J end lost 7 bases, and 13 bases lay between the germline ends. In nucleotides, the CDR3 is TGTGCCAGCAGCGTGGACGGAGACAGAAATTCACCCCTCCACTTT. Amino acids: CASSVDGDRNSPLHF.

This clone was observed a few times. The V call is TRBV30, the J call TRBJ1-2; 11 nucleotides line up with TRBD1. CDR3 length equals 14 residues. Losses at the gene ends were 7 bases for V and 4 bases for J; bases not matched to a gene: 8. Germline V gives CDR1 GTSNPN, CDR2 SVGIG (reference sequence). In DNA form, the CDR3 reads TGTGCCTACCAATCCGGGACAGGGGGCTATGGCTACACCTTC. Translated, it gives CAYQSGTGGYGYTF.

V and J are TRBV28 and TRBJ2-6; TRBD1 matches at 9 bases. This CDR3 is built from 16 residues. V lost 6 bases to trimming and J lost 2 bases; unmatched junction nucleotides: 5. The germline V gene has CDR1 MDHEN and CDR2 SYDVKM. CDR3 nucleotides: TGTGCCAGCAGGCCGGACAGGGGAACTGGGGCCAACGTCCTGACTTTC. Protein sequence: CASRPDRGTGANVLTF.

The V gene is TRBV6-6, the J gene TRBJ1-1; tentatively, D is TRBD1 (6 bases). From germline, CDR1 is MNHNY and CDR2 SVGAGI (reference sequence). The CDR3 sequence is 15 residues long. The ends were cut back, 0 bases at V and 5 bases at J, with 13 bases in the middle. CDR3 nucleotide sequence: TGTGCCAGCAGTTACTCGACAGGTTTAGGTACTGAAGCTTTCTTT. The encoded protein is CASSYSTGLGTEAFF.

This rearrangement joins TRBV20-1 to TRBJ1-2; no clear D. CDR1 DFQATT and CDR2 SNEGSKA come from the germline V gene (reference sequence). The CDR3 loop spans 11 amino acids. The V gene lost 0 bases and the J gene lost 6 bases, with 5 bases spanning the gap. This CDR3 reads CSARDINGYTF. The DNA of the CDR3 is TGCAGTGCTAGAGATATAAATGGCTACACCTTC.

The V and J genes are TRBV6-2 or TRBV6-3 and TRBJ2-2; TRBD1 matches 11 bases. In germline, CDR1 is MNHEY, CDR2 SVGEGT. Trimming at V came to 5 bases and at J to 4 bases, leaving 3 bases not matched to a gene. This CDR3 is 15 amino acids long. The CDR3 bases are TGTGCCAGCAGTAGGGGGACAGGGGGCACCGGGGAGCTGTTTTTT. It translates to CASSRGTGGTGELFF.

DNA of the CDR3: TGCGCCAGCAGCCCATGGAACAGCAAGGCCACTGAAGCTTTCTTT. Encoded protein: CASSPWNSKATEAFF. The rearrangement uses TRBV5-1 and TRBJ1-1; D is ambiguous. In germline, CDR1 is SGHRS, CDR2 YFSETQ. V lost 4 bases and J 4 bases, leaving 17 bases between the germline ends. The CDR3 loop spans 15 amino acids.

The chain combines TRBV25-1 with TRBJ1-2; D is undetermined. Per germline, CDR1 MGHDK and CDR2 SYGVNS. The ends were cut back, 3 bases at V and 0 bases at J, with 14 bases in the middle. The CDR3 loop spans 16 amino acids. For the CDR3, the DNA is TGTGCCAGCAGTGAGGGCGGGCTTCAAACTAACTATGGCTACACCTTC. Its translation is CASSEGGLQTNYGYTF.

CDR3 coding DNA: TGTGCCAGCTCACCCCAGCGGGCAGATACGCAGTATTTT. The encoded protein is CASSPQRADTQYF. The rearrangement joins TRBV18 to TRBJ2-3; D is perhaps TRBD2 (6 bases). CDR1 and CDR2 from the germline V gene are KGHSH and LQKENI. V was clipped by 3 bases and J by 4 bases, with 8 bases between them. The CDR3 sequence is 13 residues long.

As regards this clone: Other nucleotide sequences in the sample specify the same CDR3. The chain carries TRBV5-1 and TRBJ2-3, with D perhaps TRBD1 (6 bases). The CDR3 has 13 amino acids. Germline V gene lookup returns CDR1 SGHRS and CDR2 YFSETQ. Trimming removed 4 bases from V and 0 bases from J, with 6 bases in between. CDR3: CASSGGSTDTQYF. The CDR3 DNA is TGCGCCAGCAGCGGGGGCAGCACAGATACGCAGTATTTT.

This clone was observed a single time. This chain's CDR3 is CASSLGSGGLGEANYGYTF. In nucleotides, the CDR3 is TGCGCCAGCAGCTTGGGGTCAGGGGGCCTCGGGGAAGCTAACTATGGCTACACCTTC. The V gene is TRBV5-1, the J gene TRBJ1-2; 8 nucleotides align to TRBD1. V dropped 0 bases and J dropped 0; count of bases not matched to a gene: 13. Germline CDR1 and CDR2: SGHRS and YFSETQ. CDR3 size: 19 residues. The full variable domain, its missing parts supplied by reference TRBV5-1 and TRBJ1-2, is KAGVTQTPRYLIKTRGQQVTLSCSPISGHRSVSWYQQTPGQGLQFLFEYFSETQRNKGNFPGRFSGRQFSNSRSEMNVSTLELGDSALYLCASSLGSGGLGEANYGYTFGSGTRLTVV.

The chain uses TRBV5-6 and TRBJ1-3; the D gene is possibly TRBD1 (6 bases). The CDR3 spans 15 residues. From germline, CDR1 is SGHDT and CDR2 YYEEEE. V was cut by 4 bases and J by 0 bases, with 11 bases left in between. The DNA for the CDR3 is TGTGCCAGCAGCCTAGGGGGGGCCTCTGGAAACACCATATATTTT. Translating it yields CASSLGGASGNTIYF.

This clone was seen a handful of times. The chain combines TRBV19 with TRBJ1-6; D ambiguous. CDR3 size: 14 residues. CDR1 LNHDA and CDR2 SQIVND come from the germline V gene (reference sequence). The V gene lost 6 bases and the J gene lost 9 bases, with 15 bases spanning the gap. This CDR3 is CASSASRPISPLHF. In nucleotides, the CDR3 is TGTGCCAGTAGCGCATCGCGTCCAATTTCACCCCTCCACTTT.

The chain links TRBV19 to TRBJ1-1; no clear D. Trimming took 4 bases from V and 3 from J, leaving 6 bases between them. This CDR3 contains 12 residues. CDR1 and CDR2 (germline): LNHDA, SQIVND (reference sequence). CDR3 in amino acids: CASSTGHTEAFF. DNA for the CDR3: TGTGCCAGTAGTACGGGTCACACTGAAGCTTTCTTT.